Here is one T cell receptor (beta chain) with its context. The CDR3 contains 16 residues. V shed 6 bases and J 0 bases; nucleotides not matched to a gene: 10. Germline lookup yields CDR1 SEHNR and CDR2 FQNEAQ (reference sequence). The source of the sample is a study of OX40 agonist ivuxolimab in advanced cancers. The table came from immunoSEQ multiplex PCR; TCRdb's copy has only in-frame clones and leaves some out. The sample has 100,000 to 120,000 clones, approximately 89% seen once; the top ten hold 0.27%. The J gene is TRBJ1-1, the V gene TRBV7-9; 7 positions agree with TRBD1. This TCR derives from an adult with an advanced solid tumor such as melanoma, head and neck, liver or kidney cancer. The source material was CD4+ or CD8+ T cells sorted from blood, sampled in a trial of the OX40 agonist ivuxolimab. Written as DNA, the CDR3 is TGTGCCAGCAGACCAGGGACAGCATACATGAACACTGAAGCTTTCTTT. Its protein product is CASRPGTAYMNTEAFF.